This T cell receptor beta chain appears in the sequencing data of a study of cytomegalovirus exposure and HLA in healthy donors. J lost 1 base, V lost 3 bases, and 16 bases had no gene match. The CDR3 length is 19 residues. Germline V gene data show CDR1 as WNHNN and CDR2 as SYGVQD (reference sequence). PCR employed 60 Vbeta and 13 Jbeta primers. Authors' methods: In a later analysis, the count reached 74 million or so unique TCR beta chains, with about 12 million shared. The assay was immunoSEQ multiplex PCR, and TCRdb's table has in-frame clones only and misses some. The V and J calls and clone size come from that table; D and trimming were worked out from the DNA. The data show approximately 110,000 clones, around 73% seen once.

Sequenced: PBMCs. This chain links TRBV10-1 with TRBJ1-1; 8 bases line up with TRBD1. The receptor's source is a man aged 55-75 years in good health and CMV-seropositive. The CDR3 is CASSEFFALGQVENTEAFF. As DNA, the CDR3 is TGCGCCAGCAGTGAATTTTTCGCTCTGGGACAGGTTGAGAACACTGAAGCTTTCTTT.